This T cell receptor beta chain was captured by sequencing in a study of OX40 agonist ivuxolimab in advanced cancers. Study context: With a range of about 20 to 79, age averaged approximately 55 years, and 75% to 90% were male. Earlier anti-PD-1, anti-PD-L1 or anti-CTLA-4 therapy was permitted; 40% had received some.

Overall study results and limits: Among the lowest peripheral clonal expansion occurred in 0.1-3.0 mg/kg partial responders.

Some clones are missing from TCRdb's copy, which holds only in-frame ones; the method was immunoSEQ multiplex PCR. The table records 65,000 to 80,000 clones, about 84% of them present only once. Concerning this clone: Antigen: not known.

Sequences were derived from CD4+ or CD8+ T cells sorted from blood, sampled in a trial of the OX40 agonist ivuxolimab. The sequence derives from an adult with an advanced solid tumor such as melanoma, head and neck, liver or kidney cancer.

The CDR3 sequence: CASTKEGFRVNTEAFF. The DNA of the CDR3 is TGTGCCAGCACCAAAGAGGGGTTTCGGGTGAACACTGAAGCTTTCTTT. This chain links TRBV21-1 with TRBJ1-1; TRBD1 is the table's D call, not checked against the DNA. TRBV21-1 is noted as a pseudogene. The CDR3 loop spans 16 amino acids.